Each of the 29 T cell receptor beta chains below was sequenced from the same sample in a study of blood T cell repertoires in COVID-19. Profiling relied on immunoSEQ multiplex PCR, and the TCRdb table lists in-frame clones only, not all of them. The data contain 250,000 to 350,000 clones, approximately 88% of them seen just once; the ten biggest clones take up roughly 0.92%. The sequenced sample was peripheral blood. These receptors all come from a woman in her 40s who had recovered from COVID-19.

J is TRBJ1-4 and V is TRBV28; TRBD1 agrees at 8 bases. Germline V gene lookup returns CDR1 MDHEN and CDR2 SYDVKM. The CDR3 sequence is 14 residues long. Trimming took 4 bases from V and 8 from J; bases not matched to a gene: 6. The CDR3 nucleotides read TGTGCCAGCAGTTCGAGACAGGGGTGGGAAAAACTGTTTTTT. Its protein product is CASSSRQGWEKLFF. Based on the CDR3 plus reference TRBV28 and TRBJ1-4, the full variable domain is DVKVTQSSRYLVKRTGEKVFLECVQDMDHENMFWYRQDPGLGLRLIYFSYDVKMKEKGDIPEGYSVSREKKERFSLILESASTNQTSMYLCASSSRQGWEKLFFGSGTQLSVL.

The chain is built from TRBV6-1 and TRBJ1-2, with 8 bases aligning to TRBD1. With 4 bases clipped from V and 1 base from J, the junction kept 17 bases outside the gene matches. The germline V gene has CDR1 MNHNS and CDR2 SASEGT. This CDR3 has 19 residues. DNA for the CDR3: TGTGCCAGCAGTGGGACAGGGAGGCAATTTGGGTCGAGTAACTATGGCTACACCTTC. This sequence encodes CASSGTGRQFGSSNYGYTF.

This clone was seen a single time. This chain connects TRBV28 to TRBJ2-7; TRBD1 matches 7 bases. The trim removed 6 bases at V and 2 bases at J, leaving 10 bases unmatched. Germline values: CDR1 MDHEN, CDR2 SYDVKM. The CDR3 totals 15 residues. CDR3 coding DNA: TGTGCCAGCAGAACTAGACAGGGCATTACCTACGAGCAGTACTTC. Translating it yields CASRTRQGITYEQYF.

The chain employs TRBV14 and TRBJ2-7; D call uncertain. Trimming took off 1 base at V and 6 bases at J, with 10 bases between the two ends. Germline V CDR1 and CDR2: SGHDN, FVKESK. The CDR3 sequence is 13 residues long. The CDR3, as DNA: TGTGCCAGCAGCCAAGCAGGATGGGTCGAGCAGTACTTC. Amino acids: CASSQAGWVEQYF.

The table lists this clone with a count of one. The rearrangement uses TRBV18 and TRBJ2-7, with 9 bases lining up with TRBD2. The V segment lost 0 bases and the J segment 4 bases; nucleotides outside the gene matches: 7. The CDR3 is 16 residues long. Germline values: CDR1 KGHSH, CDR2 LQKENI. The CDR3 DNA reads as TGTGCCAGCTCACCACCGGGCGGGAGGGCCGTATACGAGCAGTACTTC. Its protein product is CASSPPGGRAVYEQYF.

This chain connects TRBV2 to TRBJ2-5, with TRBD1 identical over 7 bases. The CDR3 is made up of 14 amino acids. Germline CDR1 reads SNHLY; CDR2 reads FYNNEI. V shed 6 bases, J shed 1 base, and the junction held 5 bases outside the gene matches. The CDR3 coding sequence is TGTGCCAGCAGGCAGACAGGGACCCAAGAGACCCAGTACTTC. Residues: CASRQTGTQETQYF.

The chain is built from TRBV7-9 and TRBJ1-2; D gene uncertain. The germline gives CDR1 SEHNR, CDR2 FQNEAQ (reference sequence). V was trimmed by 7 bases and J by 1 base, leaving 13 bases between them. This CDR3 has 14 residues. The CDR3 loop reads CASTAALGNYGYTF. The CDR3 DNA sequence: TGTGCCAGCACCGCGGCGTTGGGTAACTATGGCTACACCTTC.

V usage is TRBV5-6 and J usage is TRBJ2-1; D may be TRBD1 (6 bases). The CDR3 has 15 amino acids. Trimming stripped 4 bases from V and 1 base from J, with 12 bases between. Germline CDR1 reads SGHDT; CDR2 reads YYEEEE. CDR3: CASSSMGTSYNEQFF. CDR3 in DNA: TGTGCCAGCAGCAGTATGGGGACATCCTACAATGAGCAGTTCTTC.

The rearrangement joins TRBV7-2 to TRBJ2-7; 7 bases are a match to TRBD2. The V segment lost 3 bases and the J segment 2 bases; nucleotides outside the gene matches: 1. Germline CDR1 is SGHTA and CDR2 is FQGNSA. The CDR3 sequence is 13 residues long. CDR3: CASSLTSTYEQYF. In DNA, the CDR3 is TGTGCCAGCAGCTTGACTAGCACCTACGAGCAGTACTTC.

The chain links TRBV7-2 to TRBJ1-1; no reliable D call. Germline V CDR1 and CDR2: SGHTA, FQGNSA. This CDR3 region has 14 residues. The V end lost 2 bases, the J end lost 0 bases, and 7 bases lay between the germline ends. Here the CDR3 DNA reads TGTGCCAGCAGCTTATGGGCTATGAACACTGAAGCTTTCTTT. Its protein is CASSLWAMNTEAFF.

This rearrangement joins TRBV7-3 to TRBJ2-5; D not certain. The CDR3 loop spans 15 amino acids. V was pared by 0 bases and J by 5 bases, with 13 bases between. Germline values: CDR1 SGHTA, CDR2 FQGTGA. The CDR3 bases are TGTGCCAGCAGCTTAACAGCCGAGAGTCTGGAGACCCAGTACTTC. It codes for CASSLTAESLETQYF.

This clone was seen a single time. The V call is TRBV2, the J call TRBJ2-1; TRBD2 is a possible D gene (5 bases). Trimming pared 7 bases from V and 5 bases from J, leaving 12 bases between. CDR3 length: 13 residues. Germline lookup yields CDR1 SNHLY and CDR2 FYNNEI. In nucleotides, the CDR3 is TGTGCCAGCACGAGGACTTCGGACAATGAGCAGTTCTTC. Translated, it gives CASTRTSDNEQFF. Looking up the rest from reference TRBV2 and TRBJ2-1 gives the full variable domain: EPEVTQTPSHQVTQMGQEVILRCVPISNHLYFYWYRQILGQKVEFLVSFYNNEISEKSEIFDDQFSVERPDGSNFTLKIRSTKLEDSAMYFCASTRTSDNEQFFGPGTRLTVL.

The chain links TRBV24-1 to TRBJ2-3, with D uncertain. CDR3 size: 15 residues. V lost 4 bases, J lost 1 base, and 11 bases lay in between. CDR1 is KGHDR and CDR2 is SFDVKD in the germline V gene. This chain's CDR3 is CATSDPSAGTDTQYF. CDR3 sequence (DNA): TGTGCCACCAGTGACCCCTCCGCGGGCACAGATACGCAGTATTTT.

J is TRBJ1-6 and V is TRBV19; 8 bases are a match to TRBD1. V was pared by 7 bases and J by 7 bases, with 9 bases of the junction left unmatched. The CDR3 length is 15 residues. Germline loops: CDR1 LNHDA, CDR2 SQIVND (reference sequence). CDR3 bases: TGTGCCAGTACCACCGGACAGGGCTTGAATTCACCCCTCCACTTT. Translated: CASTTGQGLNSPLHF.

V gene TRBV7-2 combines with J gene TRBJ2-1; D is possibly TRBD2 (5 bases). V was pared by 4 bases and J by 9 bases, with 10 bases between. The germline V gene encodes CDR1 SGHTA and CDR2 FQGNSA. This CDR3 has 12 amino acids. CDR3 residues: CASSSNRGEQFF. In nucleotides, the CDR3 is TGTGCCAGCAGCTCGAATCGGGGTGAGCAGTTCTTC. The entire variable domain, with the rest obtained from reference TRBV7-2 and TRBJ2-1, is as follows: GAGVSQSPSNKVTEKGKDVELRCDPISGHTALYWYRQSLGQGLEFLIYFQGNSAPDKSGLPSDRFSAERTGGSVSTLTIQRTQQEDSAVYLCASSSNRGEQFFGPGTRLTVL.

The chain carries TRBV25-1 and TRBJ2-3; 9 bases line up with TRBD1. The CDR3 has 16 residues. V lost 5 bases to trimming and J lost 3 bases; unmatched junction nucleotides: 9. Germline V CDR1 and CDR2: MGHDK, SYGVNS. CDR3: CASSLSTGGRTDTQYF. CDR3 coding DNA: TGTGCCAGCAGTTTATCGACAGGGGGGAGGACAGATACGCAGTATTTT.

The chain combines TRBV15 with TRBJ2-1; 9 nucleotides match TRBD2. Germline assignment: CDR1 LNHNV and CDR2 YYDKDF (reference sequence). This CDR3 comprises 15 residues. The V and J ends lost 5 bases and 7 bases, in that order; junction bases with no gene match: 9. The CDR3 DNA sequence: TGTGCCACCAGCGCGGGGGCGGGAGGGTGGAATGAGCAGTTCTTC. This encodes CATSAGAGGWNEQFF.

This chain links TRBV5-4 with TRBJ2-3; TRBD2 is a possible D gene (6 bases). Trimming removed 0 bases at V and 0 bases at J, with 14 bases between. The V gene's germline CDR1 is SGHNT and CDR2 YYREEE (reference sequence). The CDR3 is 17 residues long. The CDR3 DNA reads TGTGCCAGCAGCTTGGGGGGTGCGGGGATGAGCACAGATACGCAGTATTTT. Its protein is CASSLGGAGMSTDTQYF.

This clone was counted many times. The chain is built from TRBV3-1 (or the pseudogene TRBV3-2) and TRBJ1-2; D gene unclear. From germline, CDR1 is LGHDT and CDR2 YNNKEL (reference sequence). V was shortened by 3 bases and J by 4 bases, with 9 bases between the two germline ends. The CDR3 has 13 amino acids. The CDR3 here is CASSQSQIYGYTF. The CDR3 DNA reads TGTGCCAGCAGCCAGTCGCAGATCTATGGCTACACCTTC.

The chain has TRBV7-3 and TRBJ2-1; 12 positions agree with TRBD1. The CDR3 consists of 15 residues. Germline V gene lookup returns CDR1 SGHTA and CDR2 FQGTGA. The V gene end was trimmed by 5 bases and the J gene end by 9 bases; junction bases not matched to a gene: 8. The CDR3 coding sequence is TGTGCCAGCAGCCTAGGGGGGACAGGGGGCACTGAGCAGTTCTTC. This encodes CASSLGGTGGTEQFF.

The chain joins TRBV19 to TRBJ2-5; D might be TRBD2 (6 bases). The ends were cut back, 4 bases at V and 5 bases at J, with 26 bases in the middle. Germline V gene lookup returns CDR1 LNHDA and CDR2 SQIVND (reference sequence). CDR3 length: 18 residues. CDR3: CASSTGTLRERRGETQYF. Written as DNA, the CDR3 is TGTGCCAGTAGTACGGGGACCCTCCGGGAGAGGCGCGGGGAGACCCAGTACTTC.

The V gene is TRBV27, the J gene TRBJ2-1; TRBD1 agrees at 12 bases. The V and J ends lost 2 bases and 8 bases, in that order; junction bases with no gene match: 1. The CDR3 extends over 14 amino acids. Germline V CDR1 and CDR2: MNHEY, SMNVEV (reference sequence). CDR3 loop: CASSLGTGGDEQFF. CDR3 sequence (DNA): TGTGCCAGCAGTTTAGGGACAGGGGGCGATGAGCAGTTCTTC.

The V gene is TRBV27, the J gene TRBJ2-1; D uncertain. CDR3 length equals 15 residues. The germline V gene encodes CDR1 MNHEY and CDR2 SMNVEV (reference sequence). The ends were cut back, 2 bases at V and 5 bases at J, with 13 bases in the middle. In nucleotides, the CDR3 is TGTGCCAGCAGTTTAGGTTCCGTTCGGGACAATGAGCAGTTCTTC. Translation: CASSLGSVRDNEQFF.

The rearrangement links TRBV5-1 to TRBJ1-4; D not certain. Germline V gene sequence: CDR1 SGHRS, CDR2 YFSETQ. The CDR3 loop spans 13 amino acids. V lost 3 bases, J lost 7 bases, and 10 bases lay in between. The CDR3 DNA is TGCGCCAGCAGCTCCCGGGGTACTGAAAAACTGTTTTTT. Protein product: CASSSRGTEKLFF.

In nucleotides, the CDR3 is TGCGCCAGCAGCCCCCGGGACTCCCAAGAGACCCAGTACTTC. Its translation is CASSPRDSQETQYF. This sequence joins TRBV5-1 and TRBJ2-5; the D gene is possibly TRBD2 (6 bases). Trimming took off 4 bases at V and 1 base at J, with 11 bases between the two ends. The CDR3 spans 14 residues. Germline CDR1 and CDR2: SGHRS and YFSETQ.

This clone was detected only once. The rearrangement links TRBV21-1 to TRBJ2-7; the table's D call TRBD1 went unverified against the DNA. TRBV21-1 is recorded as a pseudogene. This CDR3 contains 15 residues. This CDR3 is CASSTRQGQPYEQYF. The CDR3, as DNA: TGTGCCAGCAGCACCCGACAGGGTCAGCCCTACGAGCAGTACTTC.

The chain joins TRBV2 to TRBJ2-7; possible D gene TRBD1, 5 bases. The CDR3 extends over 12 amino acids. CDR1 SNHLY and CDR2 FYNNEI come from the germline V gene. Between the trimmed V and J ends, which lost 6 bases and 6 bases, there was a span of 12 bases. The CDR3: CASRGRVGEQYF. As DNA, the CDR3 is TGTGCCAGCAGAGGCAGGGTCGGCGAGCAGTACTTC.

This chain connects TRBV7-9 to TRBJ2-5; D possibly corresponds to TRBD1 (6 bases). This CDR3 contains 14 residues. Trimming cost V 5 bases and J 4 bases, with 14 bases left between them. Germline-derived CDR1 and CDR2 are SEHNR and FQNEAQ (reference sequence). CDR3 in DNA: TGTGCCAGCAGCCCCCGACAGGAAGGAGAGACCCAGTACTTC. Translated: CASSPRQEGETQYF.

The rearrangement uses TRBV5-1 and TRBJ2-2, with D tentatively TRBD2 (5 bases). CDR1 and CDR2 (germline): SGHRS, YFSETQ. The V end lost 4 bases, the J end lost 8 bases, and 15 bases lay between the germline ends. The CDR3 runs to 14 residues. The CDR3, as DNA: TGCGCCAGCAGCATGACTACAGTCACAGGGGAGCTGTTTTTT. It codes for CASSMTTVTGELFF. Filled out from reference TRBV5-1 and TRBJ2-2, the complete variable domain reads KAGVTQTPRYLIKTRGQQVTLSCSPISGHRSVSWYQQTPGQGLQFLFEYFSETQRNKGNFPGRFSGRQFSNSRSEMNVSTLELGDSALYLCASSMTTVTGELFFGEGSRLTVL.